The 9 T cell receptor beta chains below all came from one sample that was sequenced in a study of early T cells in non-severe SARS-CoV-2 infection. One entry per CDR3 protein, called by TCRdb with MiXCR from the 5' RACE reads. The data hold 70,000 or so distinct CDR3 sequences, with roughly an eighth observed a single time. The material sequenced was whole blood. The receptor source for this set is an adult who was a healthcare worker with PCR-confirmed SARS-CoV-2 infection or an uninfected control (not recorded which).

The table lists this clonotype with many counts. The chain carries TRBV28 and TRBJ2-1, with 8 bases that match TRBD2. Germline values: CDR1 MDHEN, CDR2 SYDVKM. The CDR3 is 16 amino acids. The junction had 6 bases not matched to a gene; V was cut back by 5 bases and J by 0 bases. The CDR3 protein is CASSGSGASSYNEQFF. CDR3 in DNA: TGTGCCAGCAGTGGTAGCGGGGCGAGCTCCTACAATGAGCAGTTCTTC.

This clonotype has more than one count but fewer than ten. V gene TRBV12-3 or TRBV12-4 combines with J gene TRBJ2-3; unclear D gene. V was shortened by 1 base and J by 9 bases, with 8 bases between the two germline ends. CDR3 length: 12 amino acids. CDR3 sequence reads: CASSLGDRTQYF. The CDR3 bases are TGTGCCAGCAGTTTAGGGGATCGGACGCAGTATTTT.

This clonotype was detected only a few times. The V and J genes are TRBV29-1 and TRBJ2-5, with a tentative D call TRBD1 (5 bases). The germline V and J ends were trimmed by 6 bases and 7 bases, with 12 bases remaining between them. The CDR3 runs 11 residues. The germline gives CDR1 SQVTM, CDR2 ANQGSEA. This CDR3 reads CSVMTVGTQYF. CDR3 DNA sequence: TGCAGCGTGATGACAGTGGGGACCCAGTACTTC. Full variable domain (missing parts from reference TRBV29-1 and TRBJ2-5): SAVISQKPSRDICQRGTSLTIQCQVDSQVTMMFWYRQQPGQSLTLIATANQGSEATYESGFVIDKFPISRPNLTFSTLTVSNMSPEDSSIYLCSVMTVGTQYFGPGTRLLVL.

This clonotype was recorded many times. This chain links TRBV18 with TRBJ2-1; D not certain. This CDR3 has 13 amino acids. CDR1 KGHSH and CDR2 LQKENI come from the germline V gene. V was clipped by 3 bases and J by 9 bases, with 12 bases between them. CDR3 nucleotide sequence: TGTGCCAGCTCACCGAACGAGGCCCCTGAGCAGTTCTTC. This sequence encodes CASSPNEAPEQFF.

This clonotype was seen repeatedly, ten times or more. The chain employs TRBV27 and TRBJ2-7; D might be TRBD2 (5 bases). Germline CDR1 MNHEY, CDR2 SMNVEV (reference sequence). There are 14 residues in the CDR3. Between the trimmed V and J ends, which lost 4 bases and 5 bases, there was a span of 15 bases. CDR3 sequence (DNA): TGTGCCAGCAGTTGGAGGCCATTCCGGGACGAGCAGTACTTC. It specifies CASSWRPFRDEQYF.

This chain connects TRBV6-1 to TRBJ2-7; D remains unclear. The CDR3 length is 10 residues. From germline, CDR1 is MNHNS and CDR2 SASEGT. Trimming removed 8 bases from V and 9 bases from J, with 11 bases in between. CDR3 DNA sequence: TGTGCCAGCGCAGATTATGGGCAGTACTTC. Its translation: CASADYGQYF.

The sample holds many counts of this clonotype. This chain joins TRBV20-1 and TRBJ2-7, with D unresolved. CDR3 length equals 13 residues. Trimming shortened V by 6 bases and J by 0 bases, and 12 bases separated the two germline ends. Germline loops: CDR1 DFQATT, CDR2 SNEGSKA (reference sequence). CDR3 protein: CSAGHTSSYEQYF. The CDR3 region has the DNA TGCAGTGCGGGCCACACCAGCTCCTACGAGCAGTACTTC.

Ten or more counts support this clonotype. The CDR3 here is CASSYSSYRDRDLNEQFF. The DNA of the CDR3 is TGTGCCAGCAGTTACTCTTCCTATCGGGACAGGGACCTCAATGAGCAGTTCTTC. The V and J genes are TRBV6-5 and TRBJ2-1; 9 bases are a match to TRBD1. There are 18 residues in the CDR3. Unmatched junction bases numbered 12, after V lost 0 bases and J lost 6 bases. The germline V gene encodes CDR1 MNHEY and CDR2 SVGAGI.

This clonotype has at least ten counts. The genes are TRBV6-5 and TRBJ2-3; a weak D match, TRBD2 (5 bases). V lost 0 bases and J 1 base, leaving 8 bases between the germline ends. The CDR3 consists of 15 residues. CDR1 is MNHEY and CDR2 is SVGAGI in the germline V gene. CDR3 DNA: TGTGCCAGCAGTTACTCCGGGGTGGGCACAGATACGCAGTATTTT. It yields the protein CASSYSGVGTDTQYF.